These 17 T cell receptor beta chains were all obtained from the same sample, sequenced in a study of blood T cell repertoires in COVID-19. Profiled with immunoSEQ multiplex PCR; TCRdb holds only in-frame clones, not every one. The repertoire holds some 150,000 clones, with about 85% as singletons. The sample consisted of peripheral blood. These receptor sequences come from a woman in her seventies with COVID-19, enrolled during active disease.

This sequence joins TRBV5-4 and TRBJ2-5; D may be TRBD1 (6 bases). This CDR3 spans 15 amino acids. V was trimmed by 5 bases and J by 5 bases, leaving 19 bases between them. Germline CDR1 reads SGHNT; CDR2 reads YYREEE (reference sequence). The CDR3 here is CASSQDQGHQETQYF. The CDR3 bases are TGTGCCAGCAGTCAAGACCAGGGACATCAGGAGACCCAGTACTTC.

This chain links TRBV10-3 with TRBJ1-5, with D maybe TRBD1 (5 bases). Germline loops: CDR1 ENHRY, CDR2 SYGVKD. Trimming removed 3 bases from V and 7 bases from J, with 16 bases in between. The CDR3 extends over 15 amino acids. As DNA, the CDR3 is TGTGCCATCAGTGATTATATGCAGGGAAACCAGCCCCAGCATTTT. As protein: CAISDYMQGNQPQHF.

V is TRBV28 and J is TRBJ2-7, with 11 bases matching TRBD2. Germline values: CDR1 MDHEN, CDR2 SYDVKM. Germline trimming cut 4 bases from V and 4 bases from J; bases unmatched to any gene: 3. This CDR3 is built from 14 residues. In DNA, the CDR3 is TGTGCCAGCAGTTCGACTAGCGGGAAGTACGAGCAGTACTTC. Protein sequence: CASSSTSGKYEQYF.

This clone was seen a single time. This sequence joins TRBV11-3 and TRBJ2-1, with D possibly being TRBD2 (5 bases). V was pared by 6 bases and J by 6 bases, with 27 bases between. Germline assignment: CDR1 SGHNT and CDR2 YENEEA. CDR3 length: 18 residues. CDR3 sequence reads: CASSPGIKRVIASNEQFF. Here the CDR3 DNA reads TGTGCCAGCAGTCCCGGGATAAAACGGGTCATAGCCTCCAATGAGCAGTTCTTC.

In nucleotides, the CDR3 is TGTGCCAGCAGCGTTGGATCCTTGGGAGGGGGCTATGGCTACACCTTC. It translates to CASSVGSLGGGYGYTF. J is TRBJ1-2 and V is TRBV5-6, with a weak D call TRBD1 (6 bases). Germline V CDR1 and CDR2: SGHDT, YYEEEE. V gave up 4 bases and J gave up 4 bases, with 20 bases separating them. The CDR3 runs to 16 residues.

The chain has TRBV4-2 and TRBJ2-1, with 9 positions matching TRBD1. Germline V lookup: CDR1 LGHNA, CDR2 YNFKEQ. Trimming cost V 0 bases and J 5 bases; bases outside gene matches: 8. The CDR3 is 17 residues long. The CDR3 region is CASSQDLPGQGNNEQFF. The CDR3 DNA reads TGTGCCAGCAGCCAAGACCTACCGGGACAGGGAAACAATGAGCAGTTCTTC.

The rearrangement links TRBV3-1 (or the pseudogene TRBV3-2) to TRBJ2-1; TRBD2 aligns across 8 bases. CDR1 LGHDT and CDR2 YNNKEL come from the germline V gene (reference sequence). The length of the CDR3 is 14 residues. The J segment lost 8 bases and the V segment lost 6 bases, leaving 9 bases of the junction unmatched. CDR3 loop: CASSMGGGIYEQFF. In DNA, the CDR3 is TGTGCCAGCAGTATGGGCGGGGGGATTTATGAGCAGTTCTTC.

The chain joins TRBV28 to TRBJ1-1, with TRBD1 as a possible D gene (5 bases). Deletions cut 8 bases from V and 3 bases from J, with 10 bases between. This CDR3 has 12 amino acids. Per the germline V gene, CDR1 is MDHEN and CDR2 is SYDVKM. The CDR3 sequence is CASGGADTEAFF. The CDR3 DNA is TGTGCCAGCGGAGGGGCGGACACTGAAGCTTTCTTT.

The gene calls are TRBV5-6 and TRBJ1-5, with TRBD1 matching 10 bases. Germline V lookup: CDR1 SGHDT, CDR2 YYEEEE. The CDR3 has 15 amino acids. Trimming took 4 bases from V and 3 from J; bases not matched to a gene: 4. The CDR3 sequence: CASSPDRGANQPQHF. CDR3 nucleotides: TGTGCCAGCAGCCCGGACAGGGGGGCCAATCAGCCCCAGCATTTT.

The genes are TRBV19 and TRBJ1-1; D gene ambiguous. CDR3 size: 13 residues. Trimming shortened V by 3 bases and J by 1 base, and 6 bases separated the two germline ends. Per the germline V gene, CDR1 is LNHDA and CDR2 is SQIVND (reference sequence). CDR3 bases: TGTGCCAGTAGTATCCCAGGGAACACTGAAGCTTTCTTT. Translated, it gives CASSIPGNTEAFF.

The J gene is TRBJ2-2, the V gene TRBV6-1, with a tentative D call TRBD2 (7 bases). Trimming removed 8 bases at V and 2 bases at J, with 15 bases between. The germline V gene encodes CDR1 MNHNS and CDR2 SASEGT. The CDR3 spans 15 residues. In nucleotides, the CDR3 is TGTGCCAGCCTCCGAAGGGGGGGAAACACCGGGGAGCTGTTTTTT. It translates to CASLRRGGNTGELFF.

This rearrangement joins TRBV6-2 or TRBV6-3 to TRBJ2-3; TRBD2 aligns across 9 bases. Unmatched junction bases numbered 12, after V lost 6 bases and J lost 5 bases. Per germline, CDR1 MNHEY and CDR2 SVGEGT. The CDR3 length is 16 residues. The CDR3 loop is CASSDRTSGLEDTQYF. The CDR3 DNA sequence: TGTGCCAGCAGCGACCGTACTAGCGGGTTAGAAGATACGCAGTATTTT.

The rearrangement links TRBV2 to TRBJ1-1; 7 bases match TRBD1. The J segment lost 1 base and the V segment lost 6 bases, leaving 11 bases of the junction unmatched. This CDR3 comprises 16 residues. CDR1 is SNHLY and CDR2 is FYNNEI in the germline V gene. CDR3 sequence: CASSERQGITNTEAFF. The CDR3 coding sequence is TGTGCCAGCAGCGAACGACAGGGTATAACGAACACTGAAGCTTTCTTT.

The chain is built from TRBV9 and TRBJ2-1, with a possible D match to TRBD2 (6 bases). V lost 3 bases and J lost 14, with 15 bases in between. CDR3 length: 12 amino acids. Per germline, CDR1 SGDLS and CDR2 YYNGEE. Written as DNA, the CDR3 is TGTGCCAGCAGCGCTGAGCGGGCCCCCGAGTTCTTC. This translates into CASSAERAPEFF.

A single count supports this clone. This chain joins TRBV6-5 and TRBJ2-2; 12 nucleotides align to TRBD1. J gave up 6 bases and V 8 bases, and 7 bases lay outside the gene matches. Germline V gene data show CDR1 as MNHEY and CDR2 as SVGAGI. The CDR3 contains 15 residues. CDR3 bases: TGTGCCAGCGGCATCCGGGACAGGGGGCCCGGGGAGCTGTTTTTT. It translates to CASGIRDRGPGELFF.

Comments on this clone: Relative to the germline gene, one junction end is altered; a read error may explain this. This sequence joins TRBV3-1 (or the pseudogene TRBV3-2) and TRBJ2-1, with TRBD2 matching over 12 bases. In germline, CDR1 is LGHDT, CDR2 YNNKEL (reference sequence). This CDR3 contains 18 residues. The CDR3 is CANSGGLAGQFSLDEQFF. The CDR3 region has the DNA TGTGCCAACAGCGGCGGACTAGCGGGACAATTCTCCTTGGATGAGCAGTTCTTC.

The chain uses TRBV29-1 and TRBJ1-2; possible D gene TRBD1, 6 bases. The CDR3 runs to 13 residues. Germline assignment: CDR1 SQVTM and CDR2 ANQGSEA. The ends were cut back, 3 bases at V and 6 bases at J, with 14 bases in the middle. In DNA, the CDR3 is TGCAGCGTTGAGATACAGGGTTCTCATGGCTACACCTTC. Translated, it gives CSVEIQGSHGYTF.